These 30 T cell receptor beta chains were all obtained from the same sample, sequenced in a study of sequential checkpoint blockade in melanoma. Data came from immunoSEQ multiplex PCR; TCRdb stores just in-frame clones and leaves some out. The table has some 13,000 clones, 55% to 75% seen once; the top ten hold about 32%. This sample's treatment: randomized to nivolumab then ipilimumab (arm A) or the reverse (arm B). The sequenced sample was CD8+ T cells sorted from blood (inferred from file names), obtained from a patient given nivolumab and ipilimumab in sequence. The receptors originated from a human donor with melanoma.

The genes are TRBV2 and TRBJ2-3; 13 bases fit TRBD2. After removal of 7 bases from V and 4 bases from J, the junction contained 2 bases not matched to a gene. CDR1 SNHLY and CDR2 FYNNEI come from the germline V gene. The CDR3 is 14 residues long. As DNA, the CDR3 is TGTGCCAGCACACTAGCGGGAGGGGCAGATACGCAGTATTTT. This gives the protein CASTLAGGADTQYF.

The chain couples TRBV21-1 to TRBJ1-2. TRBV21-1 is a listed pseudogene. CDR3 size: 14 residues. CDR3 sequence: CASSKVRSKQGYTF. The CDR3 DNA reads as TGTGCCAGCAGCAAAGTTAGAAGTAAGCAAGGCTACACCTTC.

This clone has only a few counts. The chain joins TRBV9 to TRBJ2-1; 16 nucleotides match TRBD2. V lost 4 bases, J lost 8 bases, and 6 bases stayed unmatched. The CDR3 has 16 amino acids. Germline assignment: CDR1 SGDLS and CDR2 YYNGEE. CDR3 bases: TGTGCCAGCAGCACGGGACTAGCGGGAGGGGGGGATGAGCAGTTCTTC. Its translation is CASSTGLAGGGDEQFF.

J is TRBJ1-1 and V is TRBV9; D remains unclear. Germline V gene data show CDR1 as SGDLS and CDR2 as YYNGEE. V was trimmed by 0 bases and J by 3 bases, leaving 9 bases between them. This CDR3 contains 14 residues. The CDR3 bases are TGTGCCAGCAGCGTAGGGCAGAGGTACACTGAAGCTTTCTTT. It encodes CASSVGQRYTEAFF.

This clone was observed a single time. The J gene is TRBJ1-2, the V gene TRBV11-3; D may be TRBD1 (6 bases). V was cut by 5 bases and J by 0 bases, with 10 bases left in between. This CDR3 is 14 amino acids long. CDR1 is SGHNT and CDR2 is YENEEA in the germline V gene. The CDR3 DNA sequence: TGTGCCAGCAGCCACCGACAGGCTAACTATGGCTACACCTTC. This codes for CASSHRQANYGYTF.

This clone was picked up a small number of times. V and J are TRBV4-3 and TRBJ2-2; maybe TRBD2 (6 bases). Trimming shortened V by 0 bases and J by 2 bases, and 10 bases separated the two germline ends. Per the germline V gene, CDR1 is LGHNA and CDR2 is YSLEER. The CDR3 covers 16 residues. The CDR3 loop is CASSQDGGINTGELFF. The CDR3 DNA follows: TGCGCCAGCAGCCAAGATGGCGGGATAAACACCGGGGAGCTGTTTTTT.

CDR3 sequence (DNA): TGTGCCAGCAGTTTATGGGCCGGGACTAGAGTCACAGATACGCAGTATTTT. This translates into CASSLWAGTRVTDTQYF. The chain joins TRBV27 to TRBJ2-3, with 8 bases lining up with TRBD2. Germline CDR1 reads MNHEY; CDR2 reads SMNVEV (reference sequence). The length of the CDR3 is 17 residues. V was clipped by 1 base and J by 2 bases; unmatched bases: 8.

The rearrangement uses TRBV18 and TRBJ1-5; D call uncertain. Germline V CDR1 and CDR2: KGHSH, LQKENI. The CDR3 extends over 17 amino acids. Trimming took 3 bases from V and 2 from J, leaving 17 bases between them. The CDR3 nucleotides read TGTGCCAGCTCACCGAGATGGGTGGGAGAGGGCAATCAGCCCCAGCATTTT. It encodes CASSPRWVGEGNQPQHF.

For this clone: Other DNA sequences within the sample encode an identical CDR3. The chain joins TRBV27 to TRBJ2-7, with TRBD1 identical over 9 bases. With V trimmed by 0 bases and J by 4 bases, 1 base remained unmatched. Per germline, CDR1 MNHEY and CDR2 SMNVEV (reference sequence). The CDR3 totals 14 residues. In nucleotides, the CDR3 is TGTGCCAGCAGTTTATCGACAGGGGGGTACGAGCAGTACTTC. Translated: CASSLSTGGYEQYF.

The V and J genes are TRBV10-3 and TRBJ1-3; D is uncertain. The length of the CDR3 is 16 residues. V lost 0 bases and J 0 bases, leaving 9 bases between the germline ends. CDR1 is ENHRY, CDR2 SYGVKD, per germline. DNA of the CDR3: TGTGCCATCAGTGAGTCAGGACTCCTCTCTGGAAACACCATATATTTT. Its protein product is CAISESGLLSGNTIYF.

V is TRBV6-5 and J is TRBJ1-2; D might be TRBD1 (6 bases). The CDR3 totals 14 residues. V was cut by 6 bases and J by 3 bases, with 14 bases left in between. Per germline, CDR1 MNHEY and CDR2 SVGAGI. CDR3 DNA: TGTGCCAGCAGAACTGAGACAGGCTACTATGGCTACACCTTC. It codes for CASRTETGYYGYTF.

The V and J genes are TRBV10-3 and TRBJ2-3; possibly TRBD2 for D (6 bases). Trimming took off 2 bases at V and 5 bases at J, with 20 bases between the two ends. The CDR3 covers 17 residues. CDR1 is ENHRY, CDR2 SYGVKD, per germline. CDR3 sequence: CAISEPKMGRDLDTQYF. Written as DNA, the CDR3 is TGTGCCATCAGTGAGCCGAAAATGGGCAGGGACTTAGATACGCAGTATTTT.

This chain uses TRBV27 with TRBJ2-1; 12 bases fit TRBD1. V was pared by 8 bases and J by 5 bases, with 1 base of the junction left unmatched. The V gene's germline CDR1 is MNHEY and CDR2 SMNVEV (reference sequence). The CDR3 is made up of 13 amino acids. The CDR3 loop reads CASGTGGHNEQFF. Here the CDR3 DNA reads TGTGCCAGCGGGACAGGGGGCCACAATGAGCAGTTCTTC.

CDR3 bases: TGTGCCAGCCCCGGAGGGGGGGACGAGCAGTACTTC. As protein: CASPGGGDEQYF. The gene calls are TRBV18 and TRBJ2-7, with a possible D match to TRBD2 (7 bases). This CDR3 has 12 amino acids. Between the trimmed V and J ends, which lost 8 bases and 5 bases, there was a span of 13 bases. Germline V gene sequence: CDR1 KGHSH, CDR2 LQKENI.

This clone appeared a few times. The rearrangement links TRBV9 to TRBJ1-6, with TRBD1 matching 7 bases. V gave up 3 bases and J gave up 10 bases; unmatched junction bases: 4. CDR3 size: 13 residues. Germline V lookup: CDR1 SGDLS, CDR2 YYNGEE. As DNA, the CDR3 is TGTGCCAGCAGCGCCCGGGACAGCTCACCCCTCCACTTT. As protein: CASSARDSSPLHF.

For the CDR3, the DNA is TGTGCCAGCAGCTGGGACAGGGTGCAGAACGAGCAGTACTTC. Protein sequence: CASSWDRVQNEQYF. The chain has TRBV5-6 and TRBJ2-7; 9 nucleotides align to TRBD1. The CDR3 contains 14 residues. V lost 3 bases, J lost 5 bases, and 6 bases stayed unmatched. CDR1 SGHDT and CDR2 YYEEEE come from the germline V gene.

This clone was seen only a few times. V usage is TRBV7-9 and J usage is TRBJ1-4; D perhaps matches TRBD1 (5 bases). This CDR3 spans 16 amino acids. Trimming stripped 4 bases from V and 10 bases from J, with 22 bases between. Per germline, CDR1 SEHNR and CDR2 FQNEAQ (reference sequence). This CDR3 reads CASSSLGGRELGKLFF. The CDR3 DNA reads TGTGCCAGCAGCTCCCTGGGCGGCAGGGAATTGGGAAAACTGTTTTTT.

The V call is TRBV6-1, the J call TRBJ2-1, with 9 bases identical to TRBD1. CDR1 is MNHNS and CDR2 is SASEGT in the germline V gene. V lost 10 bases to trimming and J lost 5 bases; unmatched junction nucleotides: 6. The CDR3 has 13 amino acids. Written as DNA, the CDR3 is TGTGCCATCCGGGACAGGGACCACAATGAGCAGTTCTTC. This gives the protein CAIRDRDHNEQFF.

The chain combines TRBV6-5 with TRBJ2-7; the D gene is possibly TRBD1 (8 bases). This CDR3 has 15 residues. Per the germline V gene, CDR1 is MNHEY and CDR2 is SVGAGI. V dropped 2 bases and J dropped 2 bases, with 13 bases sitting between them. This chain's CDR3 is CASSYRQGRAYEQYF. CDR3 bases: TGTGCCAGCAGTTACCGACAGGGGAGGGCCTACGAGCAGTACTTC.

The chain has TRBV27 and TRBJ2-2; 7 nucleotides line up with TRBD2. Unmatched junction bases numbered 9, after V lost 10 bases and J lost 1 base. This CDR3 has 15 amino acids. From germline, CDR1 is MNHEY and CDR2 SMNVEV (reference sequence). DNA of the CDR3: TGTGCCACCTCTTCCGGGACTATGAACACCGGGGAGCTGTTTTTT. It translates to CATSSGTMNTGELFF.

The chain recombines TRBV28 with TRBJ2-2, with 10 bases that match TRBD2. V dropped 4 bases and J dropped 1; count of bases not matched to a gene: 6. Looked up from germline, CDR1 is MDHEN and CDR2 is SYDVKM. The CDR3 length is 17 residues. The CDR3 protein is CASSSQLAGMNTGELFF. The DNA for the CDR3 is TGTGCCAGCAGTTCCCAACTAGCGGGGATGAACACCGGGGAGCTGTTTTTT.

For this clone: The sample has other DNA sequences that encode this CDR3 too. V gene TRBV4-1 combines with J gene TRBJ2-3; TRBD1 matches at 9 bases. Germline CDR1 is MGHRA and CDR2 is YSYEKL. The CDR3 is made up of 17 amino acids. The trim removed 0 bases at V and 3 bases at J, leaving 7 bases unmatched. CDR3 region: CASSQDRTGAVTDTQYF. CDR3 sequence (DNA): TGCGCCAGCAGCCAAGATAGGACAGGGGCCGTAACAGATACGCAGTATTTT.

This clone was observed a single time. V and J are TRBV9 and TRBJ2-7; TRBD1 aligns across 10 bases. The CDR3 spans 14 residues. Germline values: CDR1 SGDLS, CDR2 YYNGEE. The junction had 8 bases not matched to a gene; V was cut back by 4 bases and J by 7 bases. DNA of the CDR3: TGTGCCAGCAGCACCGGGACAGGGGAGAAAGAGCAGTACTTC. Amino acid sequence: CASSTGTGEKEQYF.

V gene TRBV7-9 combines with J gene TRBJ2-3, with D perhaps matching TRBD1 (6 bases). Germline lookup yields CDR1 SEHNR and CDR2 FQNEAQ (reference sequence). The CDR3 is 15 residues long. Trimming took 6 bases from V and 4 from J, leaving 17 bases between them. CDR3: CASSYQTGLADTQYF. The CDR3 bases are TGTGCCAGCAGTTACCAGACAGGCCTCGCAGATACGCAGTATTTT.

The chain is built from TRBV7-9 and TRBJ2-3; maybe TRBD2 (6 bases). CDR1 and CDR2 from the germline V gene are SEHNR and FQNEAQ (reference sequence). Deletions cut 1 base from V and 1 base from J, with 12 bases between. This CDR3 contains 16 residues. The CDR3 DNA is TGTGCCAGCAGCTTAGGCCCCTCGGGGGGCACAGATACGCAGTATTTT. As protein: CASSLGPSGGTDTQYF.

This chain uses TRBV10-3 with TRBJ2-7; no definite D call. In germline, CDR1 is ENHRY, CDR2 SYGVKD. V was clipped by 3 bases and J by 4 bases, with 10 bases between them. The CDR3 sequence is 13 residues long. CDR3 in DNA: TGTGCCATCAGTGACCCCGGTCTATACGAGCAGTACTTC. It codes for CAISDPGLYEQYF.

The chain uses TRBV2 and TRBJ1-1; D gene uncertain. The CDR3 has 12 residues. Trimming cost V 6 bases and J 7 bases, with 12 bases left between them. Germline values: CDR1 SNHLY, CDR2 FYNNEI. The CDR3 loop reads CASRPGPGEAFF. The CDR3 region has the DNA TGTGCCAGCAGACCAGGTCCAGGTGAAGCTTTCTTT.

The chain couples TRBV7-3 to TRBJ2-7; D perhaps matches TRBD1 (6 bases). The germline V gene has CDR1 SGHTA and CDR2 FQGTGA. With 2 bases removed from V and 2 bases from J, the gap between germline ends came to 10 bases. This CDR3 is built from 14 residues. The CDR3 loop is CASSLLPGAYEQYF. CDR3 sequence (DNA): TGTGCCAGCAGCTTATTACCAGGGGCCTACGAGCAGTACTTC.

The V and J genes are TRBV5-8 and TRBJ2-3; D is unresolved. The CDR3 spans 15 residues. V dropped 1 base and J dropped 0 bases, with 9 bases sitting between them. Germline CDR1 SGHTS, CDR2 YDEGEE. As DNA, the CDR3 is TGTGCCAGCAGCTTGACAGCTTTCAGCACAGATACGCAGTATTTT. Its protein is CASSLTAFSTDTQYF.

V gene TRBV6-5 combines with J gene TRBJ2-5; TRBD1 agrees at 10 bases. The DNA matches TRBJ2-7 better at its end, which makes the J call doubtful. The germline CDR1 and CDR2 sequences are MNHEY and SVGAGI. The CDR3 length is 16 residues. CDR3 sequence reads: CASSSLPGQGRNEQYF. The DNA for the CDR3 is TGTGCCAGCAGTTCCCTTCCGGGACAGGGGAGAAACGAGCAGTACTTC.